This TCR beta chain is from a study of metastatic and nonmetastatic thyroid tumors. Across the study: Repertoires from malignant and benign thyroid patients were compared across blood and tumor or nodule tissue.

Study-level points and caveats: The reported finding was significantly higher TCR beta diversity in malignant thyroid tumors relative to benign nodules, in blood and tumor.

Trimming pared 0 bases from V and 7 bases from J, leaving 13 bases between. The germline V gene has CDR1 GTSNPN and CDR2 SVGIG (reference sequence). The CDR3 is made up of 13 amino acids. None of the patients had undergone any treatment ahead of thyroid surgery. In the source study's methods: Built for papillary thyroid cancer, a distant-metastasis classifier drew on CDR3 differences across clinicopathological groups. TCRdb called clones again from the PCR reads with MiXCR. The V and J calls here are based on TCRdb, not the publication. The sample shows around 20,000 clones, roughly 17% of them seen only once. By sample fraction, this clone is medium-sized. Its antigen is unknown.

This rearrangement joins TRBV30 to TRBJ2-7; D remains unclear. The sample was blood. The TCR sequence derives from a male donor with papillary thyroid cancer or a benign thyroid nodule (not recorded which). Some clones in this sample may be carry-over from other donors' samples. The DNA of the CDR3 is TGTGCCTGGAGTGTAATCCAAATGAGGGAGCAGTACTTC. It codes for CAWSVIQMREQYF.